This T cell receptor (beta chain) was profiled in a study of blood T cell repertoires in COVID-19. On the study more broadly: From the United States, Italy and Spain came samples of acute and convalescent COVID-19. The cDNA or gDNA used as material had been derived from T cells, B-cell-depleted T cells, or PBMCs.

As processed by the authors: Nucleated cell counts were estimated from reference gene primer amplification. Data came from immunoSEQ multiplex PCR; TCRdb stores just in-frame clones and leaves some out. That table supplies the V and J calls and clone size; D and trimming were determined from the DNA. The sample records about 220,000 clones, approximately 80% being singletons. Germline V gene data show CDR1 as MGHRA and CDR2 as YSYEKL. The ends lost 0 bases at V and 7 bases at J; junction bases unmatched: 4. This CDR3 region has 15 residues. The source material was peripheral blood. This clonotype was sampled from a human donor in a cohort sampled during active COVID-19. The gene calls are TRBV4-1 and TRBJ1-4, with 8 positions matching TRBD1. CDR3 nucleotide sequence: TGCGCCAGCAGCCAAGAGTCGGACAGGGCTGAAAAACTGTTTTTT. This gives the protein CASSQESDRAEKLFF.